A single sample gave rise to the 21 T cell receptor beta chains below, sequenced in a study of CD8 T cells in ankylosing spondylitis. TCRdb called the 5' RACE reads again in MiXCR, with one record for every CDR3 protein. Here the sample spans about 130,000 distinct CDR3 sequences, approximately 6.8% being singletons. What was sequenced was blood, either unsorted or a sorted T cell fraction (not recorded which). All receptors come from a male donor with ankylosing spondylitis or in good health (not recorded which).

In its sample, this clonotype was seen many times. This chain uses TRBV20-1 with TRBJ2-7, with D hard to call. V was clipped by 6 bases and J by 1 base, with 16 bases between them. This CDR3 is 14 amino acids long. Germline V gene lookup returns CDR1 DFQATT and CDR2 SNEGSKA (reference sequence). The CDR3: CSADLFGQSYEQYF. CDR3 in DNA: TGCAGTGCGGACCTATTTGGGCAGTCCTACGAGCAGTACTTC.

The sample holds many counts of this clonotype. The chain joins TRBV5-1 to TRBJ2-3; D gene uncertain. The CDR3 extends over 14 amino acids. V shed 0 bases and J shed 4 bases, with 9 bases lying between them. Germline V gene lookup returns CDR1 SGHRS and CDR2 YFSETQ. CDR3 nucleotide sequence: TGCGCCAGCAGCTTGGGGCAGTCTCCAGATACGCAGTATTTT. It yields the protein CASSLGQSPDTQYF.

This clonotype was seen at least ten times. V and J are TRBV5-4 and TRBJ2-7, with TRBD2 matching 7 bases. This CDR3 has 16 residues. Unmatched junction bases numbered 12, after V lost 3 bases and J lost 3 bases. Germline CDR1 reads SGHNT; CDR2 reads YYREEE (reference sequence). The CDR3 DNA is TGTGCCAGCAGCTCGAGGGGTGGAGCGGGAAACTACGAGCAGTACTTC. Translating it yields CASSSRGGAGNYEQYF.

This clonotype was observed many times. This chain connects TRBV7-2 to TRBJ2-5; D is ambiguous. This CDR3 region has 13 residues. V lost 4 bases and J lost 5, with 11 bases in between. Germline assignment: CDR1 SGHTA and CDR2 FQGNSA. CDR3 residues: CASSSFPRETQYF. In nucleotides, the CDR3 is TGTGCCAGCAGCTCGTTTCCAAGGGAGACCCAGTACTTC.

Sample share makes this clonotype medium-sized. The V call is TRBV6-5, the J call TRBJ2-1; D may be TRBD2 (5 bases). The CDR3 is 11 residues long. Germline-derived CDR1 and CDR2 are MNHEY and SVGAGI. V was trimmed by 4 bases and J by 13 bases, leaving 11 bases between them. The CDR3 bases are TGTGCCAGCAGTTTCCGGGGAAACCAGTTCTTC. Protein sequence: CASSFRGNQFF.

This clonotype occurred many times. This sequence joins TRBV4-3 and TRBJ2-2, with D uncertain. There are 15 residues in the CDR3. Germline V gives CDR1 LGHNA, CDR2 YSLEER. V gave up 4 bases and J gave up 4 bases, with 13 bases separating them. The CDR3 loop is CASSLAATPTGELFF. In nucleotides, the CDR3 is TGCGCCAGCAGCCTTGCTGCGACCCCCACCGGGGAGCTGTTTTTT.

This clonotype came up many times. The V gene is TRBV4-2, the J gene TRBJ2-1; 11 positions match TRBD1. This CDR3 region has 14 residues. Looked up from germline, CDR1 is LGHNA and CDR2 is YNFKEQ. With 1 base clipped from V and 13 bases from J, the junction kept 6 bases outside the gene matches. CDR3 sequence (DNA): TGTGCCAGCAGCCAAGGGACAGGGGGCGCAACCCAGTTCTTC. Translated, it gives CASSQGTGGATQFF.

There are many counts of this clonotype. The V gene is TRBV20-1, the J gene TRBJ2-1, with TRBD2 matching over 13 bases. CDR3 length: 15 amino acids. Trimming at V came to 6 bases and at J to 8 bases, leaving 10 bases not matched to a gene. From germline, CDR1 is DFQATT and CDR2 SNEGSKA (reference sequence). The CDR3 protein is CSALGLAGEQDEQFF. The CDR3, as DNA: TGCAGTGCCCTCGGACTAGCGGGAGAGCAGGATGAGCAGTTCTTC.

In this sample, this clonotype turned up many times. The J gene is TRBJ2-2, the V gene TRBV7-3, with 11 nucleotides matching TRBD2. This CDR3 has 16 amino acids. The J segment lost 2 bases and the V segment lost 3 bases, leaving 2 bases of the junction unmatched. Germline V gene data show CDR1 as SGHTA and CDR2 as FQGTGA. CDR3 nucleotides: TGTGCCAGCAGCTTTGGGACTAGCGGAAACACCGGGGAGCTGTTTTTT. It codes for CASSFGTSGNTGELFF.

This clonotype was detected ten times or more. The chain employs TRBV7-9 and TRBJ1-6; 9 nucleotides match TRBD1. Per germline, CDR1 SEHNR and CDR2 FQNEAQ (reference sequence). Trimming cost V 4 bases and J 8 bases; bases outside gene matches: 6. The CDR3 is 15 residues long. Written as DNA, the CDR3 is TGTGCCAGCAGCTCGACAGGGGGTAGGGATTCACCCCTCCACTTT. Translated: CASSSTGGRDSPLHF.

This clonotype was found many times. The chain employs TRBV6-5 and TRBJ2-3; TRBD2 matches 14 bases. Trimming cost V 0 bases and J 3 bases; bases outside gene matches: 2. There are 17 residues in the CDR3. The germline CDR1 and CDR2 sequences are MNHEY and SVGAGI. The CDR3 sequence: CASSYSGTSGGTDTQYF. The CDR3 coding sequence is TGTGCCAGCAGTTACTCGGGGACTAGCGGGGGTACAGATACGCAGTATTTT.

Ten or more counts support this clonotype. V usage is TRBV7-9 and J usage is TRBJ1-2; TRBD1 agrees at 11 bases. CDR1 is SEHNR, CDR2 FQNEAQ, per germline (reference sequence). The CDR3 sequence is 14 residues long. The trim removed 1 base at V and 8 bases at J, leaving 3 bases unmatched. Here the CDR3 reads CASSLGTGGVGYTF. DNA of the CDR3: TGTGCCAGCAGCTTAGGGACAGGGGGCGTCGGCTACACCTTC.

This clonotype was seen many times. This rearrangement joins TRBV7-3 to TRBJ2-6; D is ambiguous. The CDR3 runs 13 residues. Deletions cut 3 bases from V and 15 bases from J, with 15 bases between. The germline CDR1 and CDR2 sequences are SGHTA and FQGTGA. The chain's CDR3 is CASSLNLNSALTF. CDR3 nucleotides: TGTGCCAGCAGCTTGAACCTCAATTCTGCCCTGACTTTC.

This clonotype has ten or more counts. The chain has TRBV12-3 or TRBV12-4 and TRBJ2-7; D remains unclear. This CDR3 region has 11 residues. Trimming left V 6 bases short and J 0 bases short, with 3 bases between. The CDR3: CASSHSYEQYF. DNA for the CDR3: TGTGCCAGCAGCCACTCCTACGAGCAGTACTTC.

This clonotype was seen a few times. The chain links TRBV7-2 to TRBJ2-7; a weak D match, TRBD2 (7 bases). Deletions cut 0 bases from V and 4 bases from J, with 16 bases between. The CDR3 contains 16 residues. Germline CDR1 reads SGHTA; CDR2 reads FQGNSA. For the CDR3, the DNA is TGTGCCAGCAGCTTAGCTAGGGGGGGGGCGCTATACGAGCAGTACTTC. Translation gives CASSLARGGALYEQYF.

Here the CDR3 DNA reads TGTGCCAGTAGTAATCTGGAACAGGCGAACAATGAGCAGTTCTTC. As protein: CASSNLEQANNEQFF. V gene TRBV19 combines with J gene TRBJ2-1; weak D call: TRBD1 (5 bases). This CDR3 is 15 amino acids long. Germline CDR1 and CDR2: LNHDA and SQIVND (reference sequence). V shed 4 bases and J shed 5 bases, with 15 bases lying between them.

The J gene is TRBJ2-1, the V gene TRBV12-3 or TRBV12-4; no firm D call. Trimming removed 4 bases at V and 0 bases at J, with 7 bases between. This CDR3 is built from 14 residues. DNA of the CDR3: TGTGCCAGCAGTTCGACGAGCTCCTACAATGAGCAGTTCTTC. Encoded protein: CASSSTSSYNEQFF.

Many counts were recorded for this clonotype. The chain couples TRBV25-1 to TRBJ2-7; 11 positions agree with TRBD2. From germline, CDR1 is MGHDK and CDR2 SYGVNS. The CDR3 contains 13 residues. V shed 4 bases, J shed 7 bases, and the junction held 3 bases outside the gene matches. The CDR3 loop reads CASSGLAGKEQYF. In DNA, the CDR3 is TGTGCCAGCAGTGGACTAGCGGGGAAAGAGCAGTACTTC.

This clonotype was seen at least ten times. The rearrangement uses TRBV5-1 and TRBJ2-3; 12 positions match TRBD2. CDR3 length equals 16 residues. Germline-derived CDR1 and CDR2 are SGHRS and YFSETQ. Trimming at V came to 3 bases and at J to 4 bases, leaving 6 bases not matched to a gene. The CDR3 region is CASSSATSGSADTQYF. The CDR3 nucleotides read TGCGCCAGCAGCTCTGCGACTAGCGGGAGTGCAGATACGCAGTATTTT. Using reference TRBV5-1 and TRBJ2-3 for the parts outside the CDR3, the full variable domain is KAGVTQTPRYLIKTRGQQVTLSCSPISGHRSVSWYQQTPGQGLQFLFEYFSETQRNKGNFPGRFSGRQFSNSRSEMNVSTLELGDSALYLCASSSATSGSADTQYFGPGTRLTVL.

At least ten counts were recorded for this clonotype. The chain uses TRBV5-6 and TRBJ2-1, with D perhaps TRBD2 (6 bases). Trimming removed 4 bases at V and 8 bases at J, with 16 bases between. This CDR3 region has 14 residues. Germline-derived CDR1 and CDR2 are SGHDT and YYEEEE. The CDR3 coding sequence is TGTGCCAGCAGCACGGGACGGGAGTACGATGAGCAGTTCTTC. This codes for CASSTGREYDEQFF.

Only a few counts were recorded for this clonotype. This chain links TRBV27 with TRBJ1-2; the match to TRBD1 covers 7 bases. This CDR3 comprises 16 residues. V was clipped by 3 bases and J by 4 bases; unmatched bases: 11. CDR1 and CDR2 (germline): MNHEY, SMNVEV (reference sequence). The CDR3 DNA reads TGTGCCAGCAGTTTGTTGGGGACAGAAGTGGTCTATGGCTACACCTTC. Translated: CASSLLGTEVVYGYTF.